The next 21 T cell receptor beta chains were all read from a single sample in a study of cytomegalovirus exposure and HLA in healthy donors. PCR primers comprised 60 Vbeta and 13 Jbeta primers. Here immunoSEQ multiplex PCR was the method, and the copy in TCRdb shows in-frame clones only, minus some. This sample has roughly 140,000 clones, with over 75% found just once. The sequenced material came from PBMCs. The receptor set was obtained from a man aged 25-45 years in good health and CMV-seronegative.

There are a few counts of this clone. This chain connects TRBV2 to TRBJ1-3; 7 bases agree with TRBD1. Germline trimming cut 6 bases from V and 4 bases from J; bases unmatched to any gene: 12. Germline V lookup: CDR1 SNHLY, CDR2 FYNNEI. This CDR3 has 16 amino acids. The CDR3 here is CASSIQTGHVGNTIYF. CDR3 coding DNA: TGTGCCAGCAGCATTCAGACAGGGCATGTCGGAAACACCATATATTTT.

This chain uses TRBV28 with TRBJ2-3, with D possibly TRBD2 on 6 matching bases. Germline CDR1 is MDHEN and CDR2 is SYDVKM. V shed 5 bases and J shed 11 bases, with 50 bases lying between them. The CDR3 consists of 24 residues. CDR3 sequence: CASSLKRDSKRVEGLKKAGERQYF. The CDR3 bases are TGTGCCAGCAGTCTAAAGCGAGACTCCAAGCGGGTCGAGGGACTCAAGAAAGCCGGAGAGAGGCAGTATTTT.

The chain combines TRBV30 with TRBJ2-1; no clear D. V lost 5 bases to trimming and J lost 9 bases, with 14 bases between them. The CDR3 consists of 12 residues. The germline V gene has CDR1 GTSNPN and CDR2 SVGIG (reference sequence). Here the CDR3 reads CAWSVIGGEQFF. In DNA form, the CDR3 reads TGTGCCTGGTCGGTCATAGGCGGTGAGCAGTTCTTC.

Of note for this clone: Other DNA sequences from this sample encode an identical CDR3 as well. V and J are TRBV5-1 and TRBJ1-5, with D hard to call. The CDR3 consists of 15 residues. Germline values: CDR1 SGHRS, CDR2 YFSETQ. Trimming removed 0 bases from V and 1 base from J, with 8 bases in between. The CDR3 is CASSLAGGSNQPQHF. CDR3 nucleotides: TGCGCCAGCAGCTTGGCTGGAGGAAGCAATCAGCCCCAGCATTTT. Full variable domain (remainder filled in from reference TRBV5-1 and TRBJ1-5): KAGVTQTPRYLIKTRGQQVTLSCSPISGHRSVSWYQQTPGQGLQFLFEYFSETQRNKGNFPGRFSGRQFSNSRSEMNVSTLELGDSALYLCASSLAGGSNQPQHFGDGTRLSIL.

The V and J genes are TRBV12-5 and TRBJ2-5, with D maybe TRBD1 (6 bases). Germline V lookup: CDR1 LGHNT, CDR2 FRNRAP. V lost 6 bases and J lost 7, with 15 bases in between. This CDR3 has 13 residues. The CDR3 nucleotides read TGTGCTAGTGGGGCGGACAGTCTGGGGACCCAGTACTTC. It yields the protein CASGADSLGTQYF.

The sample holds a few counts of this clone. The chain uses TRBV6-4 and TRBJ2-3; 7 bases agree with TRBD2. The junction had 6 bases not matched to a gene; V was cut back by 2 bases and J by 4 bases. Germline CDR1 reads MRHNA; CDR2 reads SNTAGT. The CDR3 contains 15 residues. In DNA, the CDR3 is TGTGCCAGCAGTGACAGGGCGGGAGAAGCAGATACGCAGTATTTT. Encoded protein: CASSDRAGEADTQYF.

This chain connects TRBV7-9 to TRBJ2-7, with D unresolved. The V end lost 1 base, the J end lost 4 bases, and 5 bases lay between the germline ends. CDR1 SEHNR and CDR2 FQNEAQ come from the germline V gene (reference sequence). This CDR3 region has 12 residues. CDR3 bases: TGTGCCAGCAGCTTAGATCTATACGAGCAGTACTTC. This codes for CASSLDLYEQYF.

About this clone: A junction boundary mismatches the germline segment, possibly from a read error. The V gene is TRBV5-6, the J gene TRBJ1-2; no reliable D call. The CDR3 runs 16 residues. Germline assignment: CDR1 SGHDT and CDR2 YYEEEE. CDR3 DNA sequence: TGTGCCAGCAGCTGGCGGCAGGACTTTTCCTCCTATGGCTACCCCTTC. Its protein product is CASSWRQDFSSYGYPF.

This sequence joins TRBV7-3 and TRBJ2-3, with 13 bases lining up with TRBD2. With 6 bases clipped from V and 3 bases from J, the junction kept 0 bases outside the gene matches. The V gene's germline CDR1 is SGHTA and CDR2 FQGTGA. This CDR3 is built from 14 residues. The CDR3: CASRLAGGTDTQYF. The CDR3 nucleotides read TGTGCCAGCAGACTAGCGGGAGGGACAGATACGCAGTATTTT.

The chain couples TRBV6-5 to TRBJ1-1; unclear D gene. The length of the CDR3 is 13 residues. Per the germline V gene, CDR1 is MNHEY and CDR2 is SVGAGI. V was clipped by 8 bases and J by 4 bases, with 14 bases between them. CDR3 loop: CASQSPGSTEAFF. CDR3 sequence (DNA): TGTGCCAGCCAATCGCCAGGTTCCACTGAAGCTTTCTTT.

This clone is a singleton in its sample. The chain is built from TRBV9 and TRBJ2-7; 7 bases map to TRBD1. This CDR3 contains 12 residues. Germline V gene sequence: CDR1 SGDLS, CDR2 YYNGEE. The V and J ends lost 3 bases and 5 bases, in that order; junction bases with no gene match: 2. The CDR3 bases are TGTGCCAGCAGCGCGACAGGGAACGAGCAGTACTTC. It yields the protein CASSATGNEQYF.

The chain has TRBV6-1 and TRBJ1-5, with a weak D call TRBD1 (6 bases). Germline V gene lookup returns CDR1 MNHNS and CDR2 SASEGT. V shed 3 bases and J shed 7 bases, with 16 bases lying between them. The CDR3 is 15 residues long. The CDR3 sequence: CASSDIAGAWQPQHF. The CDR3 bases are TGTGCCAGCAGTGATATAGCGGGGGCATGGCAGCCCCAGCATTTT.

This clone was recorded once. The chain links TRBV13 to TRBJ1-5; D might be TRBD1 (5 bases). V lost 5 bases and J lost 4, with 9 bases in between. The germline CDR1 and CDR2 sequences are PRHDT and FYEKMQ (reference sequence). This CDR3 spans 13 amino acids. The CDR3: CASSPGGNQPQHF. In DNA, the CDR3 is TGTGCCAGCAGCCCCGGGGGGAATCAGCCCCAGCATTTT.

The chain carries TRBV6-5 and TRBJ1-2; 10 positions match TRBD1. Trimming removed 0 bases from V and 3 bases from J; junction bases left unmatched: 1. CDR3 length equals 15 residues. CDR1 is MNHEY and CDR2 is SVGAGI in the germline V gene. The CDR3 is CASSYSGQGDYGYTF. The CDR3 DNA reads TGTGCCAGCAGTTACTCAGGACAGGGGGACTATGGCTACACCTTC.

The gene calls are TRBV7-9 and TRBJ1-2; D may be TRBD1 (6 bases). With 4 bases removed from V and 7 bases from J, the gap between germline ends came to 16 bases. The CDR3 has 14 amino acids. Germline V gives CDR1 SEHNR, CDR2 FQNEAQ (reference sequence). DNA for the CDR3: TGTGCCAGCAGCTCCCGGGCGGGGGCGGGTGGCTACACCTTC. Protein sequence: CASSSRAGAGGYTF.

The genes are TRBV5-1 and TRBJ1-2; TRBD1 agrees at 7 bases. The V gene end was trimmed by 0 bases and the J gene end by 8 bases; junction bases not matched to a gene: 7. The CDR3 extends over 14 amino acids. Per the germline V gene, CDR1 is SGHRS and CDR2 is YFSETQ. CDR3 loop: CASSLASTGQGYTF. CDR3 bases: TGCGCCAGCAGCTTGGCCTCGACAGGGCAGGGCTACACCTTC. The full variable domain, with the rest looked up from reference TRBV5-1 and TRBJ1-2, is KAGVTQTPRYLIKTRGQQVTLSCSPISGHRSVSWYQQTPGQGLQFLFEYFSETQRNKGNFPGRFSGRQFSNSRSEMNVSTLELGDSALYLCASSLASTGQGYTFGSGTRLTVV.

This clone occurred a few times. The CDR3 sequence: CSVGQGIYEQYF. For the CDR3, the DNA is TGCAGCGTTGGACAGGGGATCTACGAGCAGTACTTC. The chain employs TRBV29-1 and TRBJ2-7; 8 positions agree with TRBD1. CDR3 length: 12 amino acids. CDR1 is SQVTM and CDR2 is ANQGSEA in the germline V gene. V was pared by 4 bases and J by 3 bases, with 2 bases of the junction left unmatched.

This clone was found once. This chain links TRBV29-1 with TRBJ1-1; no clear D. Germline V gives CDR1 SQVTM, CDR2 ANQGSEA. V was pared by 0 bases and J by 9 bases, with 20 bases between. This CDR3 region has 15 residues. This chain's CDR3 is CSVEDSLGQWNKAFF. As DNA, the CDR3 is TGCAGCGTTGAAGATTCACTTGGGCAGTGGAATAAAGCTTTCTTT.

This clone was picked up a small number of times. V gene TRBV7-9 combines with J gene TRBJ2-3; 12 bases align to TRBD2. This CDR3 comprises 16 residues. Trimming cost V 4 bases and J 4 bases; bases outside gene matches: 6. CDR1 is SEHNR, CDR2 FQNEAQ, per germline (reference sequence). CDR3 coding DNA: TGTGCCAGCAGCTCGACTAGCGGGAGTCCGGCAGATACGCAGTATTTT. It codes for CASSSTSGSPADTQYF.

This clone was seen a single time. V is TRBV19 and J is TRBJ2-7, with TRBD1 matching 8 bases. V lost 8 bases and J lost 0; bases outside the gene matches: 6. The CDR3 totals 14 residues. From germline, CDR1 is LNHDA and CDR2 SQIVND (reference sequence). This CDR3 reads CASSRQGSSYEQYF. In DNA, the CDR3 is TGTGCCAGTTCCAGACAGGGGAGCTCCTACGAGCAGTACTTC.

This chain connects TRBV19 to TRBJ1-5, with a possible D match to TRBD1 (5 bases). Germline CDR1 is LNHDA and CDR2 is SQIVND (reference sequence). The V and J ends lost 2 bases and 2 bases respectively, with 19 bases between them. The CDR3 is made up of 18 amino acids. The CDR3 coding sequence is TGTGCCAGTAGTATAAATCGAGGGACTAAAGCTGGCAATCAGCCCCAGCATTTT. Protein sequence: CASSINRGTKAGNQPQHF.